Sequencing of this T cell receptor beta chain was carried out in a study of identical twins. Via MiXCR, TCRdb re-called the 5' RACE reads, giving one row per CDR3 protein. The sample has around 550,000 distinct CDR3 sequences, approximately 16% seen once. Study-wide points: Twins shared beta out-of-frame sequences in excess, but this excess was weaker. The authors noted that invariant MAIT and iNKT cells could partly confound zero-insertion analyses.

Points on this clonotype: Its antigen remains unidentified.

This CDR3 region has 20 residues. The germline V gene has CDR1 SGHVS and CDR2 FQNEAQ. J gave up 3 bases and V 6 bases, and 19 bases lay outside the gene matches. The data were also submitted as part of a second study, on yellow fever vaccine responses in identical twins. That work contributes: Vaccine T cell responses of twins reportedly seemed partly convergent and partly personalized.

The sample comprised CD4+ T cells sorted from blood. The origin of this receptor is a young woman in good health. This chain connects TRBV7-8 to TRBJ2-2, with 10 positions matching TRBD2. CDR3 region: CASSSIPRASGSRHTGELFF. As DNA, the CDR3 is TGTGCCAGCAGTTCAATCCCACGGGCTAGCGGGAGTCGGCACACCGGGGAGCTGTTTTTT.